This note documents a single TCR beta chain sequence. What it recognizes is unknown. Germline V gives CDR1 LNHDA, CDR2 SQIVND (reference sequence). The CDR3 is 15 residues long. V lost 5 bases, J lost 9 bases, and 20 bases lay in between. As every portion of the isolated RNA was reverse transcribed, the sequencing read expressed TCRB transcripts. Only in-frame clones appear in the TCRdb table, and some are missing; sequencing was by immunoSEQ multiplex PCR. The sample lists around 340,000 clones, roughly a tenth occurring once. The sample originates from a study of beta chain features in type 1 diabetes. Study-level findings and limits: Among all four CD4+ subsets, Type 1 diabetes patients had TCRB CDR3s that were moderately but significantly shorter. Insertions were fewer and deletions more numerous at VDJ junctions in type 1 diabetes patients.

This chain joins TRBV19 and TRBJ2-1, with D maybe TRBD1 (8 bases). This TCR derives from a man younger than 40 with type 1 diabetes. The source material was central memory CD4+ T cells from blood. CDR3 sequence: CASSPLDRGGGEQFF. Here the CDR3 DNA reads TGTGCCAGTAGTCCGTTAGACAGGGGAGGGGGTGAGCAGTTCTTC.